This TCR beta chain was identified in a study of T cells in localized non-small cell lung cancer (dated by TCRdb to 2019 to 2021). As for the study more broadly: Comparing tumors with uninvolved tumor-adjacent lungs, the study looked at the T cell repertoires of hundreds of patients with early-stage NSCLC. All 250 or so NSCLC patients in the cohort were treatment-naive and had localized lung tumors that were resected. Of the NSCLC patients, about 130 were male and approximately 110 were female, and the mean age was approximately 64 years.

At diagnosis, tumor, uninvolved tumor-adjacent lung and peripheral blood were collected and then preserved as a mix of FFPE and fresh-frozen material. V lost 3 bases and J lost 8 bases, and the count of bases not matched to a germline gene is 2. CDR1 and CDR2, per the germline V gene, are MGHRA and YSYEKL. From the cysteine up to the phenylalanine, the CDR3 has a length of 14 residues. The only DNA kept is the CDR3, 42 bases in frame from the first base. Turning to this clone: Its cognate antigen has yet to be identified. The record has no base qualities; no much larger clone is one base away.

Results and caveats for the whole study, not just this receptor: Since the design was exploratory, TCR variables were selected using unadjusted p-values with no false-discovery rate correction. Higher T cell density in blood was associated with longer overall survival, whereas higher clonality in adjacent lung was associated with shorter survival. A median of approximately 57 of the top 100 tumor clones were detected in paired uninvolved adjacent lung, and around 30 of these tumor clones were also found among the top 100 clones of the paired uninvolved adjacent lung. Multi-region tumor sequencing was not performed, so intratumor heterogeneity could not be excluded. Uninvolved tumor-adjacent lung showed the highest T cell clonality, higher than tumor, which suggests more focused antigenic responses in the uninvolved tumor-adjacent lung.

The immunoSEQ Assay was used to sequence TCR beta CDR3 regions from DNA. For the original study's pipeline: To compute T cell density, TCR beta template counts were normalized to usable DNA, which was estimated by amplifying housekeeping genes. Richness was estimated with the preseqR package, extrapolating to 400,000 templates for PBMC samples and 120,000 templates for tissue samples. Clonality was calculated as one minus Pielou's evenness. Differential abundance testing on productive amino-acid clonotypes, with a minimum total count of 5 and an alpha of 0.1, was used to identify tissue-enriched TCRs. Repertoire overlap between compartments was quantified with the Jaccard Index and Morisita Overlap Index. TCR beta CDR3s were clustered by GLIPH together with public tetramer-defined viral CDR3s, and at least three viral sequences plus V-gene enrichment were required for viral motifs. TCRdb carries this immuneACCESS record with in-frame sequences only. Its versions omit some clonotypes, under half of them owing to an unresolved V gene in the studies checked, with the rest unexplained. Clonal size and the V and J genes are those of that table, whereas D and trimming came from the DNA. For this sample the table gives about 1,400 clones, of which approximately 30% were detected only once. The leading ten clones occupy about 10% of the sample.

The receptor was isolated from a male donor at least 60 years old with stage II squamous cell lung carcinoma. Material: lung tumor tissue, obtained before any cancer treatment. The chain joins TRBV4-1 to TRBJ1-6, and 9 junctional nucleotides match TRBD1. The nucleotides read TGCGCCAGCAGCCAGCGACAGGGGGATTCACCCCTCCACTTT. Translated, this is CASSQRQGDSPLHF.